This TCR beta chain was sequenced during a study of T cell repertoires in cytomegalovirus infection. TCRdb reanalysed the reads using MiXCR and keeps one entry per CDR3 protein. Of approximately 550,000 distinct CDR3 sequences detected, about 15% appear once; the ten largest clones hold roughly a quarter. With regard to this clonotype: One end of the junction is discordant with germline, which a read error may explain.

CDR3 length: 15 amino acids. Germline loops: CDR1 MDHEN, CDR2 SYDVKM. What was sequenced was CD8+ T cells from PBMCs. The rearrangement joins TRBV28 to TRBJ2-7; TRBD1 agrees at 7 bases. This clonotype was sampled from a human donor in good health (CMV status not recorded). Some clones in this sample may be carry-over from other donors' samples. The CDR3 DNA is TGTGCCAGAAGTTTTTATGGGACAGCCTCCTACGAGCAGTACTTC. The encoded protein is CARSFYGTASYEQYF.